The T cell receptor (beta chain) described here comes from a study of cytomegalovirus exposure and HLA in healthy donors. This table comes from immunoSEQ multiplex PCR, and its TCRdb copy is limited to in-frame clones, with some not included. Among a few hundred thousand clones listed, approximately 90% were seen once. The CDR3 extends over 14 amino acids. V dropped 2 bases and J dropped 0 bases, with 7 bases sitting between them. Looked up from germline, CDR1 is GTSNPN and CDR2 is SVGIG (reference sequence). Material for sequencing was PBMCs. This receptor was identified in a woman aged 18-29 years in good health and CMV-seronegative. The rearrangement joins TRBV30 to TRBJ1-4; no reliable D call. This chain's CDR3 is CAWSRTATNEKLFF. The DNA of the CDR3 is TGTGCCTGGAGTCGTACAGCAACTAATGAAAAACTGTTTTTT.